This T cell receptor (beta chain) is drawn from a study of control samples from healthy donors and cancer patients. V gave up 4 bases and J gave up 1 base; unmatched junction bases: 2. The CDR3 is 16 amino acids. From germline, CDR1 is SGHRS and CDR2 YFSETQ. Assay used: immunoSEQ multiplex PCR; TCRdb lists only in-frame clones, some missing. The sample has about 120,000 clones; around 89% are singletons. The sample consisted of blood. This receptor was taken from a woman aged 70-85 years in good health. The V gene is TRBV5-1, the J gene TRBJ2-3, with TRBD2 identical over 14 bases. CDR3 amino acids: CASSPGLAGGTDTQYF. CDR3 sequence (DNA): TGCGCCAGCAGCCCGGGACTAGCGGGGGGCACAGATACGCAGTATTTT.